Detailed here is one TCR beta chain. In the same sample, other DNA sequences code for this CDR3. Germline lookup yields CDR1 SEHNR and CDR2 FQNEAQ (reference sequence). The CDR3 loop spans 14 amino acids. The V and J ends lost 1 base and 1 base respectively, with 4 bases between them. These data belong to a study of shared T cell receptors in the human thymus. Data came from immunoSEQ multiplex PCR; TCRdb stores just in-frame clones and leaves some out. The sample holds some 660,000 clones, 70% to 90% seen once. The same sample was also studied in work on human thymus T cells. That paper notes: As related research reported, thymic repertoires overlapped highly among unrelated individuals.

The sequenced sample was thymocytes. J is TRBJ2-2 and V is TRBV7-9; D is ambiguous. The receptor was derived from a boy in the first two years of life with a congenital heart defect. CDR3 sequence: CASSLVQNTGELFF. In DNA form, the CDR3 reads TGTGCCAGCAGCTTAGTACAGAACACCGGGGAGCTGTTTTTT.